This T cell receptor beta chain is from a study of blood T cell repertoires in COVID-19. Study information: Samples representing acute and convalescent COVID-19 were sourced from the United States, Italy and Spain.

Participant age was about 18 to 100 years, and participants resided in roughly 24 US areas. The V gene's germline CDR1 is KGHDR and CDR2 SFDVKD. Trimming pared 2 bases from V and 5 bases from J, leaving 14 bases between. The CDR3 loop spans 15 amino acids. Only in-frame clones appear in the TCRdb table, and some are missing; sequencing was by immunoSEQ multiplex PCR. Of about 340,000 clones in the sample, approximately 86% were seen once. The sequence was collected from a woman aged 40 to 50 with acute COVID-19. The genes are TRBV24-1 and TRBJ2-5; tentatively, D is TRBD1 (5 bases). Sequenced: PBMCs or T cells enriched from blood (not recorded which). The CDR3 is CATSDSFQGSETQYF. CDR3 nucleotides: TGTGCCACCAGTGATTCTTTCCAGGGTTCGGAGACCCAGTACTTC.